Below, 32 T cell receptor beta chains from the same sample are listed, as sequenced in a study of shared clonotypes between healthy human individuals. Only in-frame clones appear in the TCRdb table, and some are missing; sequencing was by immunoSEQ multiplex PCR. This sample yields some 490,000 clones, of which about 78% are seen a single time; about 11% belongs to the top ten. Specimen: PBMCs. These receptors all stem from a woman aged 40 to 55 in good health. Some clones in this sample may be carry-over from other donors' samples.

Here the CDR3 DNA reads TGTGCCAGCAGTCAACTAGCGGGAGTCGGAAACAATGAGCAGTTCTTC. This translates into CASSQLAGVGNNEQFF. V gene TRBV7-8 combines with J gene TRBJ2-1; 11 bases are shared with TRBD2. V was clipped by 6 bases and J by 5 bases; unmatched bases: 9. This CDR3 is 16 amino acids long. Germline loops: CDR1 SGHVS, CDR2 FQNEAQ.

CDR3 DNA: TGTGCCAGCTCACCATCTAGCGGGAGAGTAGGCTCCTACAATGAGCAGTTCTTC. Its translation is CASSPSSGRVGSYNEQFF. The rearrangement uses TRBV18 and TRBJ2-1; TRBD2 matches at 10 bases. The V and J ends lost 2 bases and 0 bases, in that order; junction bases with no gene match: 7. Looked up from germline, CDR1 is KGHSH and CDR2 is LQKENI. The CDR3 loop spans 18 amino acids. Full variable domain (remainder filled in from reference TRBV18 and TRBJ2-1): NAGVMQNPRHLVRRRGQEARLRCSPMKGHSHVYWYRQLPEEGLKFMVYLQKENIIDESGMPKERFSAEFPKEGPSILRIQQVVRGDSAAYFCASSPSSGRVGSYNEQFFGPGTRLTVL.

The genes are TRBV5-1 and TRBJ2-1, with 8 bases identical to TRBD1. The CDR3 contains 15 residues. The V gene's germline CDR1 is SGHRS and CDR2 YFSETQ. The trim removed 0 bases at V and 4 bases at J, leaving 3 bases unmatched. CDR3 in amino acids: CASSLGDRGYNEQFF. In nucleotides, the CDR3 is TGCGCCAGCAGCTTGGGAGACAGGGGTTACAATGAGCAGTTCTTC. Combining the CDR3 with reference TRBV5-1 and TRBJ2-1 gives the whole variable domain KAGVTQTPRYLIKTRGQQVTLSCSPISGHRSVSWYQQTPGQGLQFLFEYFSETQRNKGNFPGRFSGRQFSNSRSEMNVSTLELGDSALYLCASSLGDRGYNEQFFGPGTRLTVL.

V and J are TRBV28 and TRBJ1-1; a weak D match, TRBD1 (5 bases). Per the germline V gene, CDR1 is MDHEN and CDR2 is SYDVKM. CDR3 length equals 14 residues. V was cut by 2 bases and J by 0 bases, with 7 bases left in between. The CDR3 region has the DNA TGTGCCAGCAGTTTACAACAGGTGAACACTGAAGCTTTCTTT. This encodes CASSLQQVNTEAFF.

The V gene is TRBV6-1, the J gene TRBJ1-5; D unclear. V lost 10 bases and J 1 base, leaving 14 bases between the germline ends. Germline assignment: CDR1 MNHNS and CDR2 SASEGT. This CDR3 contains 14 residues. CDR3 nucleotide sequence: TGTGCCACCCGCGGTTGGGTGAGCAATCAGCCCCAGCATTTT. It specifies CATRGWVSNQPQHF.

The rearrangement links TRBV12-5 to TRBJ2-2, with D possibly TRBD2 on 7 matching bases. This CDR3 is 13 amino acids long. Germline CDR1 reads LGHNT; CDR2 reads FRNRAP. Deletions cut 6 bases from V and 6 bases from J, with 11 bases between. CDR3 DNA: TGTGCTAGTGGCTGGGGGGGCTCCGGGGAGCTGTTTTTT. Protein sequence: CASGWGGSGELFF.

The rearrangement uses TRBV6-1 and TRBJ2-7; D call uncertain. The V end was cut by 0 bases, the J end by 4 bases, with 7 bases between. The length of the CDR3 is 13 residues. Germline values: CDR1 MNHNS, CDR2 SASEGT. CDR3 bases: TGTGCCAGCAGTGAAGCGCCCATTTACGAGCAGTACTTC. It translates to CASSEAPIYEQYF.

The rearrangement joins TRBV5-1 to TRBJ2-5; D gene ambiguous. CDR1 is SGHRS and CDR2 is YFSETQ in the germline V gene. The CDR3 is 14 amino acids. Trimming removed 4 bases at V and 5 bases at J, with 15 bases between. Written as DNA, the CDR3 is TGCGCCAGCAGCCCCTTAGTCAATTCGGAGACCCAGTACTTC. This translates into CASSPLVNSETQYF.

The V call is TRBV7-9, the J call TRBJ2-7; D gene uncertain. The ends were cut back, 5 bases at V and 5 bases at J, with 16 bases in the middle. The CDR3 has 14 amino acids. The V gene's germline CDR1 is SEHNR and CDR2 FQNEAQ (reference sequence). In DNA, the CDR3 is TGTGCCAGCAGCCCGTCATGGGCGGCGGACGAGCAGTACTTC. Encoded protein: CASSPSWAADEQYF.

The chain has TRBV21-1 and TRBJ1-1; TRBD1, the D gene given by the table, was not confirmed from the DNA. TRBV21-1 is a pseudogene segment. The length of the CDR3 is 16 residues. CDR3 residues: CASSAQGLRLSTEAFF. The CDR3 nucleotides read TGTGCCAGCAGCGCCCAGGGTTTGCGACTTAGTACTGAAGCTTTCTTT.

This clone was detected once. The V and J genes are TRBV29-1 and TRBJ2-3, with a tentative D call TRBD2 (6 bases). The germline V and J ends were trimmed by 6 bases and 2 bases, with 12 bases remaining between them. CDR3 length equals 13 residues. Per the germline V gene, CDR1 is SQVTM and CDR2 is ANQGSEA. In DNA form, the CDR3 reads TGCAGCGTCATGGGGGGTTACACAGATACGCAGTATTTT. This translates into CSVMGGYTDTQYF.

J is TRBJ1-5 and V is TRBV18; 11 nucleotides line up with TRBD1. This CDR3 has 16 residues. V lost 3 bases, J lost 2 bases, and 3 bases stayed unmatched. Germline loops: CDR1 KGHSH, CDR2 LQKENI. The CDR3 loop reads CASSPDRGQGNQPQHF. The CDR3 DNA follows: TGTGCCAGCTCACCGGACAGGGGGCAGGGCAATCAGCCCCAGCATTTT.

V is TRBV10-3 and J is TRBJ2-7; tentative D call: TRBD2 (6 bases). The length of the CDR3 is 15 residues. V lost 6 bases to trimming and J lost 2 bases, with 17 bases between them. The germline V gene has CDR1 ENHRY and CDR2 SYGVKD. The CDR3 sequence: CAISEGLAETYEQYF. CDR3 DNA: TGTGCCATCAGCGAAGGATTAGCGGAAACCTACGAGCAGTACTTC.

The CDR3 sequence is CASSLVGQGNQPQHF. In DNA, the CDR3 is TGTGCCAGCAGCTTAGTTGGGCAGGGCAATCAGCCCCAGCATTTT. This sequence joins TRBV7-2 and TRBJ1-5; no clear D. CDR1 is SGHTA, CDR2 FQGNSA, per germline. V was clipped by 1 base and J by 2 bases, with 9 bases between them. This CDR3 contains 15 residues.

CDR3 coding DNA: TGTGCCAGTAGTAACAGGGTCTACAATGAGCAGTTCTTC. Translating it yields CASSNRVYNEQFF. The rearrangement joins TRBV19 to TRBJ2-1; D perhaps matches TRBD1 (6 bases). V was pared by 4 bases and J by 3 bases, with 7 bases between. Germline assignment: CDR1 LNHDA and CDR2 SQIVND (reference sequence). The CDR3 spans 13 residues.

The rearrangement joins TRBV18 to TRBJ2-1; 7 positions agree with TRBD1. This CDR3 is built from 14 residues. Germline V gene lookup returns CDR1 KGHSH and CDR2 LQKENI. With 6 bases clipped from V and 2 bases from J, the junction kept 4 bases outside the gene matches. CDR3 amino acids: CASSPGTAYNEQFF. CDR3 nucleotides: TGTGCCAGCTCCCCCGGGACAGCCTACAATGAGCAGTTCTTC.

V and J are TRBV10-3 and TRBJ1-4; a possible D gene is TRBD1 (5 bases). CDR1 and CDR2 from the germline V gene are ENHRY and SYGVKD. The CDR3 length is 17 residues. V was pared by 3 bases and J by 6 bases, with 20 bases between. This chain's CDR3 is CAISERRSVGTDEKLFF. In nucleotides, the CDR3 is TGTGCCATCAGTGAACGGAGAAGTGTGGGGACTGATGAAAAACTGTTTTTT.

The V gene is TRBV2, the J gene TRBJ1-1, with a possible D match to TRBD1 (5 bases). Trimming cost V 8 bases and J 6 bases, with 19 bases left between them. Germline loops: CDR1 SNHLY, CDR2 FYNNEI. The CDR3 covers 14 residues. The CDR3: CASLMATEVSEAFF. In nucleotides, the CDR3 is TGTGCCAGCCTCATGGCGACAGAAGTCTCTGAAGCTTTCTTT.

This rearrangement joins TRBV21-1 to TRBJ1-2. TRBV21-1 is reported as a pseudogene. This CDR3 contains 14 residues. The CDR3 region is CASRKRGRDYGYTF. For the CDR3, the DNA is TGTGCCAGCAGGAAAAGGGGGAGGGACTATGGCTACACCTTC.

The chain couples TRBV11-2 to TRBJ1-2; D is unclear. The CDR3 spans 15 residues. Trimming took 5 bases from V and 5 from J, leaving 18 bases between them. CDR1 and CDR2 from the germline V gene are SGHAT and FQNNGV. Written as DNA, the CDR3 is TGTGCCAGCAGCCAGAGGTTCCAGCGCTGGTATGGCTACACCTTC. It is translated as CASSQRFQRWYGYTF.

The rearrangement links TRBV5-1 to TRBJ2-1, with TRBD2 matching over 13 bases. V was pared by 1 base and J by 6 bases, with 1 base of the junction left unmatched. Germline lookup yields CDR1 SGHRS and CDR2 YFSETQ. The CDR3 loop spans 15 amino acids. The CDR3 is CASSLRLAGGNEQFF. The CDR3 DNA is TGCGCCAGCAGCTTGAGACTAGCGGGGGGCAATGAGCAGTTCTTC. The full variable domain, completed using reference TRBV5-1 and TRBJ2-1, is KAGVTQTPRYLIKTRGQQVTLSCSPISGHRSVSWYQQTPGQGLQFLFEYFSETQRNKGNFPGRFSGRQFSNSRSEMNVSTLELGDSALYLCASSLRLAGGNEQFFGPGTRLTVL.

The chain has TRBV6-5 and TRBJ2-2; D perhaps matches TRBD1 (6 bases). The V end was cut by 9 bases, the J end by 3 bases, with 17 bases between. The CDR3 covers 15 residues. Germline CDR1 reads MNHEY; CDR2 reads SVGAGI. The CDR3 here is CASRWAGVYTGELFF. The CDR3 bases are TGTGCCAGTAGATGGGCAGGGGTCTACACCGGGGAGCTGTTTTTT.

The V call is TRBV27, the J call TRBJ2-1; D unclear. Trimming removed 0 bases from V and 2 bases from J, with 8 bases in between. Germline CDR1 is MNHEY and CDR2 is SMNVEV (reference sequence). This CDR3 has 15 residues. The CDR3 DNA follows: TGTGCCAGCAGTTTATCGGGGTTGACCTACAATGAGCAGTTCTTC. Its protein is CASSLSGLTYNEQFF.

Note on this clone: Germline is not matched at one junction end, which may reflect a read error. The V and J genes are TRBV27 and TRBJ2-7; D is tentatively TRBD1 or TRBD2 (6 bases each). CDR1 is MNHEY and CDR2 is SMNVEV in the germline V gene (reference sequence). The CDR3 has 15 residues. The CDR3 DNA follows: TGCGCCAGCAGTTTAGGGGGGATGGGGTACTACGAGCAGTACTTC. Translated: CASSLGGMGYYEQYF.

V and J are TRBV9 and TRBJ2-2, with TRBD2 matching 12 bases. V dropped 2 bases and J dropped 6; count of bases not matched to a gene: 17. There are 20 residues in the CDR3. Looked up from germline, CDR1 is SGDLS and CDR2 is YYNGEE. CDR3 sequence: CASSVREGLGLAGGPGELFF. Written as DNA, the CDR3 is TGTGCCAGCAGCGTGAGGGAAGGGCTGGGGCTAGCGGGAGGGCCCGGGGAGCTGTTTTTT.

Here the CDR3 reads CASSKGNEVGTDTQYF. In DNA form, the CDR3 reads TGCGCCAGCAGCAAGGGGAATGAAGTGGGCACAGATACGCAGTATTTT. The V and J genes are TRBV5-1 and TRBJ2-3, with D perhaps TRBD1 (5 bases). The CDR3 totals 16 residues. Germline values: CDR1 SGHRS, CDR2 YFSETQ. V lost 4 bases and J 1 base, leaving 16 bases between the germline ends.

This chain links TRBV25-1 with TRBJ1-6, with D possibly matching TRBD1 (6 bases). Trimming pared 6 bases from V and 9 bases from J, leaving 15 bases between. CDR1 and CDR2 (germline): MGHDK, SYGVNS. This CDR3 comprises 14 residues. CDR3 nucleotides: TGTGCCAGCAGAGGAACAGGGCTGGTTTCACCCCTCCACTTT. Its protein product is CASRGTGLVSPLHF.

The genes are TRBV4-2 and TRBJ2-3; D unresolved. Trimming stripped 6 bases from V and 6 bases from J, with 10 bases between. The CDR3 consists of 12 residues. Germline loops: CDR1 LGHNA, CDR2 YNFKEQ. The chain's CDR3 is CASSKPRDTQYF. Here the CDR3 DNA reads TGTGCCAGCAGTAAACCTAGGGATACGCAGTATTTT.

The chain carries TRBV28 and TRBJ1-1, with TRBD1 matching 8 bases. The V and J ends lost 5 bases and 1 base, in that order; junction bases with no gene match: 6. Germline V CDR1 and CDR2: MDHEN, SYDVKM. The length of the CDR3 is 15 residues. CDR3 sequence: CASSKYRGRNTEAFF. Written as DNA, the CDR3 is TGTGCCAGCAGTAAGTACAGGGGGAGGAACACTGAAGCTTTCTTT.

Only a few counts were recorded for this clone. The sample has other DNA sequences that encode this CDR3 too. CDR3 residues: CASSGAGTVMNTEAFF. The CDR3 DNA is TGTGCCAGTAGCGGTGCCGGGACAGTAATGAACACTGAAGCTTTCTTT. The chain combines TRBV5-6 with TRBJ1-1; 7 positions match TRBD1. There are 16 residues in the CDR3. Germline V gene sequence: CDR1 SGHDT, CDR2 YYEEEE. After removal of 8 bases from V and 0 bases from J, the junction contained 13 bases not matched to a gene.

Remarks on this clone: A far larger clone lies a single base away; this is likely a read error. Within the sample, other DNA sequences also encode this same CDR3. The CDR3, as DNA: TGCGCCAGCAGCAAAGGACAAACCTTCGGGCCGATCTACGAGCAGTACTTC. This sequence encodes CASSKGQTFGPIYEQYF. The V gene is TRBV5-4, the J gene TRBJ2-7; the D gene is possibly TRBD1 (5 bases). The CDR3 spans 17 residues. Germline CDR1 SGHNT, CDR2 YYREEE (reference sequence).

V is TRBV5-1 and J is TRBJ2-1; 7 nucleotides match TRBD2. The CDR3 spans 13 residues. CDR1 SGHRS and CDR2 YFSETQ come from the germline V gene. Trimming at V came to 4 bases and at J to 8 bases, leaving 6 bases not matched to a gene. CDR3 residues: CASSIGLGDEQFF. In DNA, the CDR3 is TGCGCCAGCAGCATCGGACTAGGCGATGAGCAGTTCTTC.